The 4 T cell receptor beta chains in this list originate from one sample, sequenced in a study of OX40 agonist ivuxolimab in advanced cancers. The protocol was immunoSEQ multiplex PCR, while the TCRdb copy is restricted to in-frame clones and leaves out a portion. The sample has tens of thousands of clones; around four fifths are singletons. The starting material was CD4+ or CD8+ T cells sorted from blood, obtained in a trial of the OX40 agonist ivuxolimab. The receptors were sampled from an adult with an advanced solid tumor such as melanoma, head and neck, liver or kidney cancer.

The CDR3 is CASRADGSYEQYF. The CDR3 nucleotides read TGTGCCAGCAGGGCGGACGGCTCCTACGAGCAGTACTTC. This sequence joins TRBV2 and TRBJ2-7; D unresolved. Germline V CDR1 and CDR2: SNHLY, FYNNEI. The CDR3 contains 13 residues. The V gene lost 6 bases and the J gene lost 0 bases, with 9 bases spanning the gap.

The rearrangement links TRBV7-9 to TRBJ1-5; the D gene is possibly TRBD1 (6 bases). V was trimmed by 1 base and J by 5 bases, leaving 9 bases between them. CDR1 SEHNR and CDR2 FQNEAQ come from the germline V gene (reference sequence). The CDR3 has 14 residues. In DNA, the CDR3 is TGTGCCAGCAGCTTAGGGGACACCTATCAGCCCCAGCATTTT. As protein: CASSLGDTYQPQHF.

The sample holds one count of this clone. The chain combines TRBV19 with TRBJ1-3; D is possibly TRBD1 (5 bases). The CDR3 has 16 amino acids. V was pared by 0 bases and J by 0 bases, with 9 bases between. Looked up from germline, CDR1 is LNHDA and CDR2 is SQIVND (reference sequence). The CDR3 coding sequence is TGTGCCAGTAGTATAGAGGGGACCCCCTCTGGAAACACCATATATTTT. Translation: CASSIEGTPSGNTIYF.

The rearrangement uses TRBV28 and TRBJ1-6; D perhaps matches TRBD1 (6 bases). Trimming took 5 bases from V and 7 from J, leaving 15 bases between them. CDR1 MDHEN and CDR2 SYDVKM come from the germline V gene. This CDR3 is 15 amino acids long. CDR3 coding DNA: TGTGCCAGCAGTCTAGAGACAGGATTGAATTCACCCCTCCACTTT. This translates into CASSLETGLNSPLHF.